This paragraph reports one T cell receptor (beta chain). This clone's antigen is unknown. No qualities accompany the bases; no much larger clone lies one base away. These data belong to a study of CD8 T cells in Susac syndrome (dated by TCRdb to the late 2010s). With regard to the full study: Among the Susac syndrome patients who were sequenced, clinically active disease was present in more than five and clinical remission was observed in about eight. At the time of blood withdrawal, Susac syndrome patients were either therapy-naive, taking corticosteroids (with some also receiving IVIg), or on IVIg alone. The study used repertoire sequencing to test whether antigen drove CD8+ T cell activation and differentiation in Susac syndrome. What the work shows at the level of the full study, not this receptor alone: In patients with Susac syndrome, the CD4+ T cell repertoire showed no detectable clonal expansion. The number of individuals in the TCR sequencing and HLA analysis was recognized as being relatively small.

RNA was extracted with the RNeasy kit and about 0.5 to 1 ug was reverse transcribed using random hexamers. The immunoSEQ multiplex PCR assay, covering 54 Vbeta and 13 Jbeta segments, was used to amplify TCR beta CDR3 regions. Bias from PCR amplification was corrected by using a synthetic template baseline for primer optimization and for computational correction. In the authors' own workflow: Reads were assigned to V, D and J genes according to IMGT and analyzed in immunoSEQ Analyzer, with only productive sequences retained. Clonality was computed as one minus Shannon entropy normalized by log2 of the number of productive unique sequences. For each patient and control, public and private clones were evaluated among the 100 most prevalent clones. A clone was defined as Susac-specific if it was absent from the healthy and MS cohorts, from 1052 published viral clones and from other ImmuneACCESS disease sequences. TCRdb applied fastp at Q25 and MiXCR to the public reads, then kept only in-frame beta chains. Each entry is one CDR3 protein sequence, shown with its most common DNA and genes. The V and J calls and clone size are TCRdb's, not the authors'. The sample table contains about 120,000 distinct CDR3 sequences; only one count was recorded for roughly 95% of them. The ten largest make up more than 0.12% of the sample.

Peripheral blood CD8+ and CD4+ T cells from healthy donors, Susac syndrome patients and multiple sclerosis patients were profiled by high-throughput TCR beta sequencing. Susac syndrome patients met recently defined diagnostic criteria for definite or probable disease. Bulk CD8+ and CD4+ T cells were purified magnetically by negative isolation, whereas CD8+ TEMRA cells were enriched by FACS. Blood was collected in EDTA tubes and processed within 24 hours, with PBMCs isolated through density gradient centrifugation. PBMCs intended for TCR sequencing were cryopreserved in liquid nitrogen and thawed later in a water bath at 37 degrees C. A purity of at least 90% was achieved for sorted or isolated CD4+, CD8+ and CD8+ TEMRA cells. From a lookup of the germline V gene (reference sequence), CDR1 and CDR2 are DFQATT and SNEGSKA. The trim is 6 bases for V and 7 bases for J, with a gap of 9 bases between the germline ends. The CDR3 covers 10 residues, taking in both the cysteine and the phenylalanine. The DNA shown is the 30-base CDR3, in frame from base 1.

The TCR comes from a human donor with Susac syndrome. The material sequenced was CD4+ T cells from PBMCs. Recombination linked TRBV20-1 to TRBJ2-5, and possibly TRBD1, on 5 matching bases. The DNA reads TGCAGTGCATTTACAGGGACCCAGTACTTC. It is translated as CSAFTGTQYF.